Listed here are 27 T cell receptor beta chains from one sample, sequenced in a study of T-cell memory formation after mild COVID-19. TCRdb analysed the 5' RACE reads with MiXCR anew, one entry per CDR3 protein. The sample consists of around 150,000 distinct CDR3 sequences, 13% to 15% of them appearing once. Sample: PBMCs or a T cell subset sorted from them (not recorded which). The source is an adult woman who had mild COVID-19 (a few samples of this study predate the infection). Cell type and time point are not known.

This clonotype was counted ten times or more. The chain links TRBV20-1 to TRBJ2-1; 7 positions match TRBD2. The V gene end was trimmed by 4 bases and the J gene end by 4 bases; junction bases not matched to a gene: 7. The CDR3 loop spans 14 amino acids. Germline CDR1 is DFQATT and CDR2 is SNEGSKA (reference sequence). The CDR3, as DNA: TGCAGTGCTAACCCCAGCGGGGCTTACAATGAGCAGTTCTTC. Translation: CSANPSGAYNEQFF.

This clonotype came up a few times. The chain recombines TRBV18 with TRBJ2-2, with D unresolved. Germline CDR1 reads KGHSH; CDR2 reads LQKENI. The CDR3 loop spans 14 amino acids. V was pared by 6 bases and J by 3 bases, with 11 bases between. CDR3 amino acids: CASSPQAYTGELFF. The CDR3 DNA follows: TGTGCCAGCTCTCCCCAAGCCTACACCGGGGAGCTGTTTTTT. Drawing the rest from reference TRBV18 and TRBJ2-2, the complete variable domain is NAGVMQNPRHLVRRRGQEARLRCSPMKGHSHVYWYRQLPEEGLKFMVYLQKENIIDESGMPKERFSAEFPKEGPSILRIQQVVRGDSAAYFCASSPQAYTGELFFGEGSRLTVL.

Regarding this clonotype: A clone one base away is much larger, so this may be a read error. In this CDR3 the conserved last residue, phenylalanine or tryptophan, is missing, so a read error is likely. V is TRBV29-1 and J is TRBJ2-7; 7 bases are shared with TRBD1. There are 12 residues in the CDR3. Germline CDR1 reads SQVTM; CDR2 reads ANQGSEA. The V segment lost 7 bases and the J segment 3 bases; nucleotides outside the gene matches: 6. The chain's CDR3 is CSARTGVYEQYL. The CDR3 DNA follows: TGCAGCGCCCGGACAGGCGTCTACGAGCAGTACTTA.

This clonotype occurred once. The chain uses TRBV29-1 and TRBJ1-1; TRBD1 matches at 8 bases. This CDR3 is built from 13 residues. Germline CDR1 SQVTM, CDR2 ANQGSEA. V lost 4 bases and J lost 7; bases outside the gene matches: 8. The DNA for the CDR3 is TGCAGCGTTGGCAGGGGGCAAGGGGGTGAAGCTTTCTTT. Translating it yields CSVGRGQGGEAFF. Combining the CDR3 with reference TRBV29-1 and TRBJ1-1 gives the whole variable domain SAVISQKPSRDICQRGTSLTIQCQVDSQVTMMFWYRQQPGQSLTLIATANQGSEATYESGFVIDKFPISRPNLTFSTLTVSNMSPEDSSIYLCSVGRGQGGEAFFGQGTRLTVV.

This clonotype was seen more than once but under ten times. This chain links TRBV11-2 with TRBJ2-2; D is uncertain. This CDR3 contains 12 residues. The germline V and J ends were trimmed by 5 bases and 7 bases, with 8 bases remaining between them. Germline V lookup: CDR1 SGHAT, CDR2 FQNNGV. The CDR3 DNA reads TGTGCCAGCAGCCTATTATTCGGGGAGCTGTTTTTT. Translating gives CASSLLFGELFF.

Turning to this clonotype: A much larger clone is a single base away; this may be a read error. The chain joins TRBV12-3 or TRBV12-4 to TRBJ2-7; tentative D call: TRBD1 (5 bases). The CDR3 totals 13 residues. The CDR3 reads CDSSWGVTYEQYF. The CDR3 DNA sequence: TGTGACAGCAGTTGGGGCGTGACCTACGAGCAGTACTTC.

CDR3 sequence: CASSFWGGTEAFF. The CDR3 DNA follows: TGTGCCAGCAGTTTTTGGGGGGGCACTGAAGCTTTCTTT. The rearrangement links TRBV12-3 or TRBV12-4 to TRBJ1-1, with D possibly being TRBD1 (5 bases). The ends were cut back, 3 bases at V and 4 bases at J, with 9 bases in the middle. This CDR3 has 13 amino acids.

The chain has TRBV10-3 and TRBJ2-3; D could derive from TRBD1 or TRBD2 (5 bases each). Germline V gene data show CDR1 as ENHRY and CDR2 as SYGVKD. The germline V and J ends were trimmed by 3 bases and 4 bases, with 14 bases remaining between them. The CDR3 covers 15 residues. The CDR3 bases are TGTGCCATCAGTGAAGGGGTCGAACTAGCAGATACGCAGTATTTT. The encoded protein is CAISEGVELADTQYF.

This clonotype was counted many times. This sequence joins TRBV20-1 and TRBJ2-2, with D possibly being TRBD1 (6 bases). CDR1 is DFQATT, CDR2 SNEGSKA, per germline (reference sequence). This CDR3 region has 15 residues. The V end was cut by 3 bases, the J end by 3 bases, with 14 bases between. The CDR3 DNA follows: TGCAGTGCTAGCCCGGGACAATGGGACACCGGGGAGCTGTTTTTT. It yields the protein CSASPGQWDTGELFF.

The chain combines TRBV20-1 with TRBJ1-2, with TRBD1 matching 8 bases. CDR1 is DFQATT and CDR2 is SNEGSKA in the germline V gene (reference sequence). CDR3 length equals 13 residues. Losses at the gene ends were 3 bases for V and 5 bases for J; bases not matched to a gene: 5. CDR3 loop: CSASGQGLYGYTF. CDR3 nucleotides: TGCAGTGCTAGTGGACAGGGTCTTTATGGCTACACCTTC.

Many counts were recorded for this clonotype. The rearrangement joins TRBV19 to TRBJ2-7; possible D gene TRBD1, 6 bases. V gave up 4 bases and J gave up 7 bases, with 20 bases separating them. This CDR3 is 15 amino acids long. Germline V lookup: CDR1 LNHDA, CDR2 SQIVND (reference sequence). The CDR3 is CASSTAATGFGEQYF. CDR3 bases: TGTGCCAGTAGTACTGCCGCCACAGGGTTCGGGGAGCAGTACTTC.

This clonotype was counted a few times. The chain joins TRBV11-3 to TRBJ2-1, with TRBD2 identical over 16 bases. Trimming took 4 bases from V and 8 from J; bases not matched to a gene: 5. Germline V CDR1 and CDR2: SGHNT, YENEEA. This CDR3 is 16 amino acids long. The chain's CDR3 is CASSSGTSGGVHEQFF. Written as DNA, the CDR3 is TGTGCCAGCAGCTCGGGGACTAGCGGGGGGGTCCATGAGCAGTTCTTC. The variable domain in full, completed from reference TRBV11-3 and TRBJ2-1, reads EAGVVQSPRYKIIEKKQPVAFWCNPISGHNTLYWYLQNLGQGPELLIRYENEEAVDDSQLPKDRFSAERLKGVDSTLKIQPAELGDSAVYLCASSSGTSGGVHEQFFGPGTRLTVL.

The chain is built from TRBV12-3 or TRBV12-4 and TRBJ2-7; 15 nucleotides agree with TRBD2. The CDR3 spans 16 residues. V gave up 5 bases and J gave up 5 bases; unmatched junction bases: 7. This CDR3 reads CASSRRTSGGDNEQYF. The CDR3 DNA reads TGTGCCAGCAGTCGTCGGACTAGCGGGGGGGACAACGAGCAGTACTTC.

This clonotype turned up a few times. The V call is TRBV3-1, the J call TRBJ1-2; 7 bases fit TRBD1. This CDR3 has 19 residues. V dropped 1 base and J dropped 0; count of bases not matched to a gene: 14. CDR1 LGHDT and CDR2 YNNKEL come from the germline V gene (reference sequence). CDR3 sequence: CASSQGVVGGAFANYGYTF. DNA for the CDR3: TGTGCCAGCAGCCAAGGTGTGGTAGGGGGCGCGTTTGCTAACTATGGCTACACCTTC.

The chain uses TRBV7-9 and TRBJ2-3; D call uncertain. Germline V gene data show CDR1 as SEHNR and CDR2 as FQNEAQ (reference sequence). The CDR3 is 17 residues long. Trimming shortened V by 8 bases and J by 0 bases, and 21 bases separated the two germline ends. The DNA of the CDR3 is TGTGCCAGCTCTTCATTTGCTGGGGATGTGAGCACAGATACGCAGTATTTT. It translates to CASSSFAGDVSTDTQYF.

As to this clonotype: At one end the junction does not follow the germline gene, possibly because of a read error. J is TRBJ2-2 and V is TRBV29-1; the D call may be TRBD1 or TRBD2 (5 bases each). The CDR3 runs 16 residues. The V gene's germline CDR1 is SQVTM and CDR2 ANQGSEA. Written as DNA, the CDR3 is TGCAGCGTTGAAGACCCAGGGACGGCGAACACCTGGGAGCTGTTTTTT. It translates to CSVEDPGTANTWELFF.

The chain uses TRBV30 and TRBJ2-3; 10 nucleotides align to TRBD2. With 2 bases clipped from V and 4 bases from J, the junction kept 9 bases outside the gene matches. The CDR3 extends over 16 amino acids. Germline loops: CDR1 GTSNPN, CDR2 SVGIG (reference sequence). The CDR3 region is CAWSSPGLARSDTQYF. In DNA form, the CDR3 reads TGTGCCTGGAGTTCCCCGGGACTAGCGAGATCAGATACGCAGTATTTT.

CDR3 nucleotide sequence: TGCGCCAGCAGCTTGGCCGGGACAGGGGCCTACGAGCAGTACTTC. Translation gives CASSLAGTGAYEQYF. This chain links TRBV5-1 with TRBJ2-7; 10 bases align to TRBD1. The CDR3 length is 15 residues. V lost 0 bases to trimming and J lost 2 bases; unmatched junction nucleotides: 2. Germline CDR1 SGHRS, CDR2 YFSETQ.

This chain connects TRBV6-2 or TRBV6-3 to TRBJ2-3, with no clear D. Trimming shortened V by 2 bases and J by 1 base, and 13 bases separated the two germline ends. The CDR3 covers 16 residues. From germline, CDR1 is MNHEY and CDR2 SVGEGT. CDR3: CASSYSRKDRTDTQYF. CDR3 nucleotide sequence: TGTGCCAGCAGTTACAGTCGGAAGGATCGCACAGATACGCAGTATTTT.

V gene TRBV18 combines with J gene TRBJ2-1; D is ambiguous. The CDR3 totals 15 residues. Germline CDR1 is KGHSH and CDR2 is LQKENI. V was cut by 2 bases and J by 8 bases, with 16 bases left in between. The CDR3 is CASSPTPSERDEQFF. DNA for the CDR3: TGTGCCAGCTCACCAACCCCGTCTGAACGGGATGAGCAGTTCTTC.

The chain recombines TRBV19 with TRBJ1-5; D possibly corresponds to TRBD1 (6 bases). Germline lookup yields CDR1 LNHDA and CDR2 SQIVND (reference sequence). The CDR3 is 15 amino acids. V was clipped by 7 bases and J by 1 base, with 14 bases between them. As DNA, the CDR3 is TGTGCCAGTAAACAGGGAGGTAGAAGCAATCAGCCCCAGCATTTT. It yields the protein CASKQGGRSNQPQHF.

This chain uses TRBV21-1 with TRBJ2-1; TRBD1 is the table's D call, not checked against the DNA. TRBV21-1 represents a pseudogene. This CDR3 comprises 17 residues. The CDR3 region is CASSKRQGTGTYNEQFF. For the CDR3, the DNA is TGTGCCAGCAGCAAACGTCAGGGGACAGGGACCTACAATGAGCAGTTCTTC.

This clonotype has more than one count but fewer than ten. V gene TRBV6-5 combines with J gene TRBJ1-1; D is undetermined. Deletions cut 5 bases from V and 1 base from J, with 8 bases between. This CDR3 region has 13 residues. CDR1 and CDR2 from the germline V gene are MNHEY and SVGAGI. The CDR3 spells CASSRRANTEAFF. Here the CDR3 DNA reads TGTGCCAGCAGTAGACGGGCGAACACTGAAGCTTTCTTT.

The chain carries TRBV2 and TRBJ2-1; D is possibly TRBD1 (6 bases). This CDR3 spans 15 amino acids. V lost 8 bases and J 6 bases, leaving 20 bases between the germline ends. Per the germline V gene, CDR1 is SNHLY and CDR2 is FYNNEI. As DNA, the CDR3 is TGTGCCAGCTCTAGGACCCGGGACATACGCAATGAGCAGTTCTTC. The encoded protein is CASSRTRDIRNEQFF.

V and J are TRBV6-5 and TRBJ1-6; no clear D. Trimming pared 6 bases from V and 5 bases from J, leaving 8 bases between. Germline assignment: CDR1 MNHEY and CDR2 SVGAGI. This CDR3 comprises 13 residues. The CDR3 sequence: CASRAVNNSPLHF. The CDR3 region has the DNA TGTGCCAGCAGAGCAGTTAATAATTCACCCCTCCACTTT.

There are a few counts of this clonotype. The CDR3 loop is CATSDPTVPLANTGELFF. In nucleotides, the CDR3 is TGTGCCACCAGTGATCCGACAGTCCCCCTCGCGAACACCGGGGAGCTGTTTTTT. This chain joins TRBV24-1 and TRBJ2-2; D perhaps matches TRBD1 (5 bases). Germline V gene lookup returns CDR1 KGHDR and CDR2 SFDVKD. The CDR3 has 18 amino acids. Trimming took off 3 bases at V and 0 bases at J, with 16 bases between the two ends.

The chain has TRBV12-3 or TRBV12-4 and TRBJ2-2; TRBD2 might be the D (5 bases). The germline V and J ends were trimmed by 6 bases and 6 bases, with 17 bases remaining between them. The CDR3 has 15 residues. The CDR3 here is CASSRTVFRAGELFF. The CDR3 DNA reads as TGTGCCAGCAGCCGGACTGTTTTCCGCGCCGGGGAGCTGTTTTTT.